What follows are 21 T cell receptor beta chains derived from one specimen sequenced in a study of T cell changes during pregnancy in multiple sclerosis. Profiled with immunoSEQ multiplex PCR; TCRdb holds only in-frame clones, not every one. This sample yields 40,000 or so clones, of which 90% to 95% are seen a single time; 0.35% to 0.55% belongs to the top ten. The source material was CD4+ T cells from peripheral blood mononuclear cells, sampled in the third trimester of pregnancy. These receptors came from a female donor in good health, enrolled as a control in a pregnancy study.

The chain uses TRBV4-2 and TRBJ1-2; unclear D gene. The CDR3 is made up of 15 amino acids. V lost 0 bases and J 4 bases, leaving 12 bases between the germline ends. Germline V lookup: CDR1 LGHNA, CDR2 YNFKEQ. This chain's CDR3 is CASSQDMQIFYGYTF. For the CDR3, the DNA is TGTGCCAGCAGCCAAGATATGCAGATCTTCTATGGCTACACCTTC.

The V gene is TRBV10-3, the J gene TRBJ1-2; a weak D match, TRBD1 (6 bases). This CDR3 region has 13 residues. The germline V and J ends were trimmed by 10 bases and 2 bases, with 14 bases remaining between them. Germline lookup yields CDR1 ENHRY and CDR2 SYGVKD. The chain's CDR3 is CATNPGQNYGYTF. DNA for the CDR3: TGTGCCACCAACCCAGGACAGAACTATGGCTACACCTTC.

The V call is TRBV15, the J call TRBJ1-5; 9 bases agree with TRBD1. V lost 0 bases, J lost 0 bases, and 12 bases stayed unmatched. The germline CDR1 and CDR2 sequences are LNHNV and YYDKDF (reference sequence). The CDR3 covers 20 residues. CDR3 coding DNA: TGTGCCACCAGCAGAGATTCCCTTTGGACAGGGGAGTATAGCAATCAGCCCCAGCATTTT. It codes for CATSRDSLWTGEYSNQPQHF.

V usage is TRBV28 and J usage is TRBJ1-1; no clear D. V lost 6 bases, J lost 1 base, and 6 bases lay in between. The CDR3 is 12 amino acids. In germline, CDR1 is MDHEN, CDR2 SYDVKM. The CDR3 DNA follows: TGTGCCAGCAGCTACTGGAACACTGAAGCTTTCTTT. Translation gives CASSYWNTEAFF.

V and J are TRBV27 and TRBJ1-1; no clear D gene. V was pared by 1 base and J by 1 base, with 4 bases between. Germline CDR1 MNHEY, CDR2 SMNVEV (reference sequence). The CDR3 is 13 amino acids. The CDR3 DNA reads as TGTGCCAGCAGTTTATACAGGAACACTGAAGCTTTCTTT. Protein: CASSLYRNTEAFF.

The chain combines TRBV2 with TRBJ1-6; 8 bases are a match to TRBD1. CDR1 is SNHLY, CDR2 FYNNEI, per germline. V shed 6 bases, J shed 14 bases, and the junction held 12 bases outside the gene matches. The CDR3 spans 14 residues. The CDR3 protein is CASSGQGEGWALHF. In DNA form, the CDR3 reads TGTGCCAGCAGCGGACAGGGAGAGGGCTGGGCCCTCCACTTT.

CDR3 sequence: CSVDRGTNTGELFF. CDR3 nucleotide sequence: TGCAGCGTTGACAGAGGCACGAACACCGGGGAGCTGTTTTTT. V and J are TRBV29-1 and TRBJ2-2; D call uncertain. Per germline, CDR1 SQVTM and CDR2 ANQGSEA. V lost 3 bases to trimming and J lost 0 bases, with 8 bases between them. The CDR3 has 14 amino acids.

CDR3 sequence (DNA): TGTGCCAGCAGTAACAGTCCTAACTATGGCTACACCTTC. It specifies CASSNSPNYGYTF. The chain couples TRBV6-5 to TRBJ1-2; D remains unclear. Germline CDR1 reads MNHEY; CDR2 reads SVGAGI. The CDR3 has 13 residues. The V and J ends lost 5 bases and 0 bases respectively, with 7 bases between them.

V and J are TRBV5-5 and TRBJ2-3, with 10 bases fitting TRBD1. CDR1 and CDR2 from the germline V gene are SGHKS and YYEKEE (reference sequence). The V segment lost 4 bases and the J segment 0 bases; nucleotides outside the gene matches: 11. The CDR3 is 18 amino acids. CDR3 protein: CASSRAATGGTSTDTQYF. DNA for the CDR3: TGTGCCAGCAGCCGAGCGGCGACAGGGGGCACCAGCACAGATACGCAGTATTTT.

Here the CDR3 reads CAWNLAGTTDTQYF. CDR3 in DNA: TGTGCCTGGAACCTGGCGGGGACTACAGATACGCAGTATTTT. J is TRBJ2-3 and V is TRBV30, with D possibly TRBD2 on 6 matching bases. The CDR3 is 14 residues long. Germline CDR1 reads GTSNPN; CDR2 reads SVGIG (reference sequence). V gave up 4 bases and J gave up 3 bases, with 14 bases separating them.

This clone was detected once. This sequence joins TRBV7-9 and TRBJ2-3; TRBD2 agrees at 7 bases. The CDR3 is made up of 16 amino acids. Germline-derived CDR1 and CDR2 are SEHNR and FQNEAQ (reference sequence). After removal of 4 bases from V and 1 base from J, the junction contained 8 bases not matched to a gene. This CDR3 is CASSSIPSGGTDTQYF. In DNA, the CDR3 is TGTGCCAGCAGCTCGATTCCTAGCGGAGGCACAGATACGCAGTATTTT.

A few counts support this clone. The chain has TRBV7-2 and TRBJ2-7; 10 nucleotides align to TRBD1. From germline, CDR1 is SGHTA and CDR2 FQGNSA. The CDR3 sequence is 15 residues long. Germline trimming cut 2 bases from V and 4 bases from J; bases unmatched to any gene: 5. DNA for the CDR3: TGTGCCAGCAGCTTAAAAGGGACAGGGGTGTACGAGCAGTACTTC. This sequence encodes CASSLKGTGVYEQYF.

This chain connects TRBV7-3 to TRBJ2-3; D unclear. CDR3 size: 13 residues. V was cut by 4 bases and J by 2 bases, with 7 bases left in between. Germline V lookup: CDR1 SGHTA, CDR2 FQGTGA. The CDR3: CASSSRPTDTQYF. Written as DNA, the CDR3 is TGTGCCAGCAGCTCGCGGCCCACAGATACGCAGTATTTT.

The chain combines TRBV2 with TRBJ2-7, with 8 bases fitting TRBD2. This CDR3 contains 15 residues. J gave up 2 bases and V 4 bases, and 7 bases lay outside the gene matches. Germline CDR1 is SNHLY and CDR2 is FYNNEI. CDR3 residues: CASSVLREGPYEQYF. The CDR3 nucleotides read TGTGCCAGCAGTGTTCTCCGGGAGGGCCCCTACGAGCAGTACTTC.

The CDR3, as DNA: TGTGCCAGCAGTCCGCCCGGCGGGGGGAATTCACCCCTCCACTTT. This gives the protein CASSPPGGGNSPLHF. The chain combines TRBV28 with TRBJ1-6; perhaps TRBD1 as D (5 bases). The CDR3 sequence is 15 residues long. Germline CDR1 reads MDHEN; CDR2 reads SYDVKM. V was shortened by 5 bases and J by 7 bases, with 15 bases between the two germline ends.

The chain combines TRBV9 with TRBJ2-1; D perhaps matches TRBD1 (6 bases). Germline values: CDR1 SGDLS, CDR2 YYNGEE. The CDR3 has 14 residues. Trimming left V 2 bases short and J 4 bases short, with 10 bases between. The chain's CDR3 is CASSVLGGYNEQFF. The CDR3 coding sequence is TGTGCCAGCAGCGTGCTAGGGGGATACAATGAGCAGTTCTTC.

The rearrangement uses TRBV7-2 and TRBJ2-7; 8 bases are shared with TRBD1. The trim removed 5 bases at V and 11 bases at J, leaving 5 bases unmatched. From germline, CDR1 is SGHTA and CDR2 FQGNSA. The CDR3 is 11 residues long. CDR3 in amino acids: CASSDRGRKYF. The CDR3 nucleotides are TGTGCCAGCAGCGACAGGGGTAGGAAGTACTTC.

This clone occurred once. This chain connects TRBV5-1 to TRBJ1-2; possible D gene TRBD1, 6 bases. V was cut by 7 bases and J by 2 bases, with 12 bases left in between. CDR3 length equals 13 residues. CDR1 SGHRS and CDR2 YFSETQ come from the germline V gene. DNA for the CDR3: TGCGCCAGCCGACCGGACAGCAACTATGGCTACACCTTC. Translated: CASRPDSNYGYTF.

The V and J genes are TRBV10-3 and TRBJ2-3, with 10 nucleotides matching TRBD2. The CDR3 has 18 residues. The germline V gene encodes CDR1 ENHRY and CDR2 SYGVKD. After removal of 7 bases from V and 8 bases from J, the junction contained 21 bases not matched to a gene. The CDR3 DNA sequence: TGTGCCATCACCAGCGGGAGGGCCGGGACGGGTATCTGGGTTACGCAGTATTTT. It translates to CAITSGRAGTGIWVTQYF.

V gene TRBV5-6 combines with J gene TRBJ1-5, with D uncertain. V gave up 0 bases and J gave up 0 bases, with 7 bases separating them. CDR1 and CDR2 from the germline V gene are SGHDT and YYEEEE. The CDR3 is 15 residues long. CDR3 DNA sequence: TGTGCCAGCAGCTTGGGGCCAAGTAGCAATCAGCCCCAGCATTTT. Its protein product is CASSLGPSSNQPQHF.

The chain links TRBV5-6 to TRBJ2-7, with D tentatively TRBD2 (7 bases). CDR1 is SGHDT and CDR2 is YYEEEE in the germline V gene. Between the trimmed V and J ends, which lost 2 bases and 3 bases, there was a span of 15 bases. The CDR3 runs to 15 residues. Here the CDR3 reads CASSFRVGGHYEQYF. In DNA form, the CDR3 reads TGTGCCAGCAGCTTTCGGGTGGGGGGGCACTACGAGCAGTACTTC.